Listed below are T cell receptor beta chains from one sample, sequenced in a study of T-cell reconstitution after alpha-beta-depleted transplantation in children. MiXCR, run by TCRdb on the PCR reads, gives a single entry per CDR3 protein. The sample carries approximately 640,000 distinct CDR3 sequences, roughly 17% recorded once. The starting material was PBMCs from the stem cell graft donor, obtained from the stem cell graft. Source of these receptors: a human donor who donated a stem cell graft to a child with acute myeloid leukemia. Both conserved end residues are part of each CDR3. Each record gives: D gene, J gene, V gene, clone size, CDR3 DNA, CDR3 protein. A D gene is named only where the DNA matches it firmly. Rows may omit the clone size; those that give it use once, few, many or a size class.

>TRBD1|TRBJ2-2|TRBV6-2/TRBV6-3|few
TGTGCCAGCGAGTACAGGGTTCCTTACGGGGTGCAGGGGGCCGGGGAGCTGTTTTTT
CASEYRVPYGVQGAGELFF
>.|TRBJ1-2|TRBV20-1|many
TGCAGTGCTAGAGGAGACGAGGGGAGGGGCTACACCTTC
CSARGDEGRGYTF
>TRBD2|TRBJ2-3|TRBV20-1|.
TGCAGTGCTTCCCGGACTAGCGGGAGAAACACAGATACGCAGTATTTT
CSASRTSGRNTDTQYF
>.|TRBJ2-7|TRBV20-1|many
TGCAGTGCTAGTGGGACTGGAGACGAGCAGTACTTC
CSASGTGDEQYF
>.|TRBJ1-2|TRBV7-2|.
TGTGCCAGCAGCTTAGGCGGCCAAATGGGCTATGGCTACACCTTC
CASSLGGQMGYGYTF
>TRBD1|TRBJ1-2|TRBV20-1|.
TGCAGTGCTAGATCTACAGGGGACGGCGGCTACACCTTC
CSARSTGDGGYTF
>TRBD2|TRBJ2-5|TRBV20-1|many
TGCAGTGTCGTAGCTTCTAGCGGGGTGGAGACCCAGTACTTC
CSVVASSGVETQYF
>.|TRBJ2-1|TRBV10-3|many
TGTGCCATCAGTGAAGAGGGCTACAATGAGCAGTTCTTC
CAISEEGYNEQFF
>.|TRBJ1-1|TRBV5-1|.
TGCGCCAGCAGCTTGCGCCCTGCCGGGAACACTGAAGCTTTCTTT
CASSLRPAGNTEAFF
>.|TRBJ2-7|TRBV6-2/TRBV6-3|.
TGTGCCGGCAGTCGTTCCCACTACGAGCAGTACTTC
CAGSRSHYEQYF
>.|TRBJ1-2|TRBV24-1|many
TGTGCCACCAGTGAACCCGGACGGATGTATGGCTACACCTTC
CATSEPGRMYGYTF
>.|TRBJ2-7|TRBV4-3|.
TGCGCCAGCAGCCAAGATTCGGCAGGGGGGGCCTACGAGCAGTACTTC
CASSQDSAGGAYEQYF
>TRBD1|TRBJ1-5|TRBV19|.
TGTGCCAGTAGTCCGAGACAGGGGGCGGGCAATCAGCCCCAGCATTTT
CASSPRQGAGNQPQHF
>TRBD1|TRBJ2-6|TRBV12-3/TRBV12-4|few
TGTGCCAGCAGTTTCTGGACAGGGATCTCTGGGGCCAACGTCCTGACTTTC
CASSFWTGISGANVLTF
>.|TRBJ2-1|TRBV10-2|many
TGCGCCAGCAGTGAGTCGGTGGGGAAACCTGGGGATGAGCAGTTCTTC
CASSESVGKPGDEQFF
>TRBD1|TRBJ2-2|TRBV6-5|.
TGTGCCAGCAATTCCGGGACAGAGAACACCGGGGAGCTGTTTTTT
CASNSGTENTGELFF